The 3 T cell receptor beta chains below come from one sample, sequenced in a study of blood T cell repertoires in COVID-19. Assay: immunoSEQ multiplex PCR; the TCRdb copy retains only in-frame clones and omits some. This sample has 250,000 to 350,000 clones, with approximately 88% found just once. Sequenced material: PBMCs or T cells enriched from blood (not recorded which). Source of these receptors: a woman aged 25 to 39 who had recovered from COVID-19.

This chain uses TRBV27 with TRBJ2-5; 14 bases agree with TRBD2. Germline lookup yields CDR1 MNHEY and CDR2 SMNVEV (reference sequence). J lost 4 bases, V lost 4 bases, and 5 bases had no gene match. CDR3 size: 16 residues. The chain's CDR3 is CASSSGLAGERETQYF. For the CDR3, the DNA is TGTGCCAGCAGTTCGGGACTAGCGGGGGAGAGAGAGACCCAGTACTTC.

V is TRBV6-4 and J is TRBJ1-1; 10 bases map to TRBD1. Germline V gene data show CDR1 as MRHNA and CDR2 as SNTAGT. The V and J ends lost 5 bases and 4 bases, in that order; junction bases with no gene match: 4. This CDR3 comprises 14 residues. CDR3 nucleotide sequence: TGTGCCAGCAGTTTGACAGGGGGCATCACTGAAGCTTTCTTT. Amino acids: CASSLTGGITEAFF.

The gene calls are TRBV4-1 and TRBJ1-1, with D tentatively TRBD1 (5 bases). This CDR3 region has 19 residues. Trimming pared 4 bases from V and 0 bases from J, leaving 24 bases between. CDR1 MGHRA and CDR2 YSYEKL come from the germline V gene. This CDR3 is CASSRYGSGAGGMNTEAFF. CDR3 sequence (DNA): TGCGCCAGCAGCCGATACGGGAGCGGGGCAGGAGGGATGAACACTGAAGCTTTCTTT.